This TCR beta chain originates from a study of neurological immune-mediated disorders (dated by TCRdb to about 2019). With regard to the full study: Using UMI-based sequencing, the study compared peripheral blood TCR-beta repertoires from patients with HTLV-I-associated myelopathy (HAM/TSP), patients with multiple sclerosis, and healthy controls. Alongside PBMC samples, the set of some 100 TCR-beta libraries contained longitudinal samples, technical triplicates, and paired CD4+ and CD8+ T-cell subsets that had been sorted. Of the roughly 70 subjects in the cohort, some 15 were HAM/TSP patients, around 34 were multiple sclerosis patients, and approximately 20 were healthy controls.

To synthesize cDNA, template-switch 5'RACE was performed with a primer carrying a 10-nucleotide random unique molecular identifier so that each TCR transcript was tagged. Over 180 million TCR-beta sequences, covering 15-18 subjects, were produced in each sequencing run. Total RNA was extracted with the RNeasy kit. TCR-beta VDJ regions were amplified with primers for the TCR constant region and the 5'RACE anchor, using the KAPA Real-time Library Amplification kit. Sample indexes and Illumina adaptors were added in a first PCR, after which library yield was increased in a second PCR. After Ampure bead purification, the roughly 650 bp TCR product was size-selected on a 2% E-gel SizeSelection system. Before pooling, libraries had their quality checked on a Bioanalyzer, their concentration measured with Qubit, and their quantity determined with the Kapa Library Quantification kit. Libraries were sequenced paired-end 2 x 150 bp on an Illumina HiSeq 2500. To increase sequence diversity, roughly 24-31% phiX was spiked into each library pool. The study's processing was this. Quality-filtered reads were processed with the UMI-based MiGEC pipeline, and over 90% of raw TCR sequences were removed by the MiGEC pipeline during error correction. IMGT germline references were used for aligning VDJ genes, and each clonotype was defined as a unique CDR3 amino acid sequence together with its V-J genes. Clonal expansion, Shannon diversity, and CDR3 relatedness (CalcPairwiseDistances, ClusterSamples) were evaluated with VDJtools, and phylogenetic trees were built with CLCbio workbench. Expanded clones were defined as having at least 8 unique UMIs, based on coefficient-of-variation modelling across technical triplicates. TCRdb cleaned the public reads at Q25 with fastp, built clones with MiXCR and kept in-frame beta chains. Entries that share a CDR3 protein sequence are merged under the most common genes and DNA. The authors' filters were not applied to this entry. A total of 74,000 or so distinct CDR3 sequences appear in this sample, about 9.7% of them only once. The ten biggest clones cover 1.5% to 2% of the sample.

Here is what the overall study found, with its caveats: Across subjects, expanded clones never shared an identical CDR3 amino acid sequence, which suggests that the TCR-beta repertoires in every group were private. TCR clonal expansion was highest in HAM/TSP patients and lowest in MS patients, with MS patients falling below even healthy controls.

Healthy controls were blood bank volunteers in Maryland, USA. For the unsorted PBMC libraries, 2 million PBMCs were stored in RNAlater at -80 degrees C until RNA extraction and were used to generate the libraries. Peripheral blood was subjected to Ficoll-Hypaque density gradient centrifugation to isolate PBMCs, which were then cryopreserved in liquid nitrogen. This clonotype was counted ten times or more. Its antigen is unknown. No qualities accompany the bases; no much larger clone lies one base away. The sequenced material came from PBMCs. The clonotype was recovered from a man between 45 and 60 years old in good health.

The CDR3 reads CASSDFSGGSSYEQYF. The DNA sequence reads TGTGCCAGCAGTGATTTCAGCGGGGGGAGCTCCTACGAGCAGTACTTC. The sequence links TRBV6-2 or TRBV6-3 to TRBJ2-7, and TRBD2 matches 9 of the central bases. The CDR3 spans 16 residues, from the cysteine through the phenylalanine. Kept here is only the CDR3 DNA, which spans 48 bases and is read in frame from base 1. From V the trimming removes 5 bases and from J it removes 0 bases, while the gene matches leave 8 bases of the junction unaccounted for. The germline V gene yields MNHEY for CDR1 and SVGEGT for CDR2.